Below, 7 T cell receptor beta chains from the same sample are listed, as sequenced in a study of blood T cell repertoires in COVID-19. Assay: immunoSEQ multiplex PCR; the TCRdb copy retains only in-frame clones and omits some. The sample consists of about 90,000 clones, 75% to 85% of them appearing once. Sequencing was done on a sample of peripheral blood. The receptors originated from a woman in her seventies with acute or convalescent COVID-19.

Only a few counts were recorded for this clone. This sequence joins TRBV5-6 and TRBJ2-7; tentatively, D is TRBD2 (5 bases). Germline V CDR1 and CDR2: SGHDT, YYEEEE. The CDR3 covers 14 residues. V was shortened by 4 bases and J by 6 bases, with 17 bases between the two germline ends. The CDR3 bases are TGTGCCAGCAGCCTCAGACTGAGGGAGAGCGAGCAGTACTTC. It yields the protein CASSLRLRESEQYF.

Here the CDR3 reads CASSAYTGNTGELFF. In DNA form, the CDR3 reads TGTGCCAGCAGCGCGTATACAGGGAACACCGGGGAGCTGTTTTTT. The chain joins TRBV5-6 to TRBJ2-2; perhaps TRBD1 as D (5 bases). V lost 4 bases and J lost 1, with 11 bases in between. This CDR3 has 15 amino acids. Germline values: CDR1 SGHDT, CDR2 YYEEEE.

This clone was seen a few times. The chain carries TRBV29-1 and TRBJ1-2; D perhaps matches TRBD1 (5 bases). The CDR3 runs to 13 residues. Trimming took off 3 bases at V and 8 bases at J, with 16 bases between the two ends. Germline V gene sequence: CDR1 SQVTM, CDR2 ANQGSEA. The CDR3 bases are TGCAGCGTTGATCGGGAGGGGCGAGGCGGCTACACCTTC. Translating gives CSVDREGRGGYTF.

The rearrangement uses TRBV29-1 and TRBJ2-3; the match to TRBD1 covers 7 bases. V trimming: 8 bases; J trimming: 11 bases; junction bases outside the gene matches: 13. The CDR3 is 12 amino acids. Germline CDR1 and CDR2: SQVTM and ANQGSEA. The CDR3 nucleotides are TGCAGCTACCGGGACAGCCAGTTCAAGCAGTATTTT. Encoded protein: CSYRDSQFKQYF.

The chain uses TRBV9 and TRBJ2-7, with 9 bases matching TRBD1. CDR3 size: 15 residues. V was clipped by 2 bases and J by 2 bases; unmatched bases: 5. Germline assignment: CDR1 SGDLS and CDR2 YYNGEE. The CDR3 sequence is CASSVSGTGTYEQYF. The CDR3 DNA sequence: TGTGCCAGCAGCGTCTCCGGGACAGGGACCTACGAGCAGTACTTC.

The CDR3 sequence: CASSQVHRGSYNEQFF. CDR3 bases: TGTGCCAGCAGCCAAGTTCATAGGGGGTCCTACAATGAGCAGTTCTTC. The genes are TRBV3-1 (or the pseudogene TRBV3-2) and TRBJ2-1; tentative D call: TRBD1 (6 bases). V gave up 1 base and J gave up 1 base, with 11 bases separating them. The CDR3 covers 16 residues. Germline assignment: CDR1 LGHDT and CDR2 YNNKEL (reference sequence).

The chain employs TRBV5-1 and TRBJ2-3, with TRBD2 matching over 7 bases. This CDR3 is built from 14 residues. CDR1 is SGHRS, CDR2 YFSETQ, per germline. Trimming at V came to 6 bases and at J to 1 base, leaving 5 bases not matched to a gene. The CDR3 nucleotides are TGCGCCAGCAAGGCGGGAGTCGGCACAGATACGCAGTATTTT. It encodes CASKAGVGTDTQYF.